The next 16 T cell receptor beta chains were all read from a single sample in a study of neoadjuvant anti-PD-1 for oral cavity cancer. As for time point: after neoadjuvant nivolumab, at surgical resection. Method: immunoSEQ multiplex PCR; TCRdb's copy keeps in-frame clones and lacks some. The table has tens of thousands of clones, 86% seen once; the top ten hold around 2.8%. The source material was PBMCs, sampled after nivolumab (anti-PD-1) treatment. These receptors all stem from a person aged 35-79 years with oral cavity squamous cell carcinoma.

The sample holds a few counts of this clone. CDR3 nucleotide sequence: TGTGCCAGCAGCCGTGGACAGGGCCATGAAAAACTGTTTTTT. Translation: CASSRGQGHEKLFF. The chain recombines TRBV7-2 with TRBJ1-4, with TRBD1 matching over 8 bases. CDR3 size: 14 residues. Germline V gives CDR1 SGHTA, CDR2 FQGNSA. J lost 6 bases, V lost 5 bases, and 5 bases had no gene match.

This chain connects TRBV5-1 to TRBJ2-7, with D perhaps matching TRBD2 (7 bases). CDR1 is SGHRS, CDR2 YFSETQ, per germline. This CDR3 region has 13 residues. The V and J ends lost 4 bases and 5 bases respectively, with 13 bases between them. The CDR3, as DNA: TGCGCCAGCAGCAAGGGGGGGTCCAACGAGCAGTACTTC. Protein: CASSKGGSNEQYF.

The gene calls are TRBV11-2 and TRBJ2-5, with 9 bases aligning to TRBD2. The CDR3 contains 18 residues. CDR1 and CDR2 (germline): SGHAT, FQNNGV. V shed 1 base and J 5 bases; nucleotides not matched to a gene: 14. DNA for the CDR3: TGTGCCAGCAGCTTAGGAGGGTCAGCGGGGGGCCCTTGGGAGACCCAGTACTTC. Amino acid sequence: CASSLGGSAGGPWETQYF.

In this sample, this clone turned up once. The chain employs TRBV12-5 and TRBJ2-2, with D unclear. Germline CDR1 is LGHNT and CDR2 is FRNRAP. The CDR3 length is 14 residues. V was cut by 2 bases and J by 2 bases, with 6 bases left in between. CDR3 amino acids: CASGLNPNTGELFF. The CDR3 bases are TGTGCTAGTGGTTTGAATCCTAACACCGGGGAGCTGTTTTTT. Based on the CDR3 plus reference TRBV12-5 and TRBJ2-2, the full variable domain is DARVTQTPRHKVTEMGQEVTMRCQPILGHNTVFWYRQTMMQGLELLAYFRNRAPLDDSGMPKDRFSAEMPDATLATLKIQPSEPRDSAVYFCASGLNPNTGELFFGEGSRLTVL.

The V call is TRBV27, the J call TRBJ2-2; TRBD2 aligns across 11 bases. Trimming at V came to 8 bases and at J to 5 bases, leaving 4 bases not matched to a gene. The CDR3 covers 14 residues. Germline CDR1 MNHEY, CDR2 SMNVEV (reference sequence). The CDR3 spells CASRLAGRTGELFF. The CDR3 nucleotides are TGTGCCAGCCGACTAGCGGGACGTACCGGGGAGCTGTTTTTT.

V gene TRBV19 combines with J gene TRBJ1-4, with a tentative D call TRBD1 (6 bases). This CDR3 contains 15 residues. The V gene's germline CDR1 is LNHDA and CDR2 SQIVND (reference sequence). Trimming left V 5 bases short and J 7 bases short, with 17 bases between. The CDR3 DNA reads as TGTGCCAGTAGTCCGGAGACTGGGACAAGTGAAAAACTGTTTTTT. It specifies CASSPETGTSEKLFF.

The chain joins TRBV18 to TRBJ1-1; no reliable D call. The length of the CDR3 is 14 residues. Germline-derived CDR1 and CDR2 are KGHSH and LQKENI. The V gene lost 2 bases and the J gene lost 6 bases, with 13 bases spanning the gap. CDR3 nucleotides: TGTGCCAGCTCACCAGGCCTGGGGAGGGCTGAAGCTTTCTTT. The encoded protein is CASSPGLGRAEAFF.

This chain joins TRBV6-1 and TRBJ2-3; D call uncertain. CDR3 length: 14 residues. V was pared by 10 bases and J by 0 bases, with 14 bases between. CDR1 MNHNS and CDR2 SASEGT come from the germline V gene. The CDR3 here is CATVPTGSTDTQYF. The CDR3 coding sequence is TGTGCCACCGTGCCGACCGGGAGCACAGATACGCAGTATTTT.

This chain links TRBV30 with TRBJ2-7; weak D call: TRBD1 (6 bases). The germline V and J ends were trimmed by 2 bases and 2 bases, with 10 bases remaining between them. Per the germline V gene, CDR1 is GTSNPN and CDR2 is SVGIG (reference sequence). The CDR3 covers 13 residues. For the CDR3, the DNA is TGTGCCTGGAGTCAGGGACACACCTACGAGCAGTACTTC. It yields the protein CAWSQGHTYEQYF.

This clone was recorded only once. V is TRBV6-6 and J is TRBJ2-7; a possible D gene is TRBD1 (6 bases). The CDR3 covers 15 residues. V was clipped by 2 bases and J by 1 base, with 12 bases between them. Germline CDR1 is MNHNY and CDR2 is SVGAGI (reference sequence). The CDR3 is CASSYTTGFSYEQYF. CDR3 nucleotide sequence: TGTGCCAGCAGTTACACCACAGGGTTTTCCTACGAGCAGTACTTC.

The chain links TRBV29-1 to TRBJ2-1, with TRBD2 matching over 8 bases. CDR1 and CDR2 (germline): SQVTM, ANQGSEA. The CDR3 runs 11 residues. The ends lost 5 bases at V and 15 bases at J; junction bases unmatched: 9. The CDR3 protein is CSVPNSGGRFF. The CDR3, as DNA: TGCAGCGTTCCTAACAGCGGGGGTAGGTTCTTC.

The chain couples TRBV4-2 to TRBJ2-2; 9 nucleotides line up with TRBD2. J gave up 5 bases and V 1 base, and 8 bases lay outside the gene matches. CDR3 length: 17 amino acids. Germline values: CDR1 LGHNA, CDR2 YNFKEQ. The CDR3, as DNA: TGTGCCAGCAGCCAAGCCAGAGCGGGGGGAAGTACCGGGGAGCTGTTTTTT. Its translation: CASSQARAGGSTGELFF.

Worth noting for this clone: The junction and the germline gene differ at one end; a read error may be behind it. The rearrangement uses TRBV7-7 and TRBJ1-1; 9 positions match TRBD1. The CDR3 has 13 amino acids. The germline CDR1 and CDR2 sequences are SSHAT and FNYEAQ (reference sequence). The CDR3 nucleotides are TGTGCTAGCAGCCGGGACAGGGCTGCTGAAGCTTTCTTT. It codes for CASSRDRAAEAFF.

The J gene is TRBJ1-4, the V gene TRBV7-9, with D unresolved. The CDR3 has 15 residues. V lost 4 bases, J lost 0 bases, and 9 bases lay in between. Germline-derived CDR1 and CDR2 are SEHNR and FQNEAQ (reference sequence). The CDR3 coding sequence is TGTGCCAGCAGCTCACGCCTTGCAACTAATGAAAAACTGTTTTTT. The encoded protein is CASSSRLATNEKLFF.

The chain recombines TRBV2 with TRBJ1-5; D not resolved. Germline values: CDR1 SNHLY, CDR2 FYNNEI. CDR3 length: 14 residues. V was cut by 7 bases and J by 4 bases, with 14 bases left in between. Here the CDR3 DNA reads TGTGCCAGCAACCCGGGATATCCGAATCAGCCCCAGCATTTT. It encodes CASNPGYPNQPQHF. Drawing the rest from reference TRBV2 and TRBJ1-5, the complete variable domain is EPEVTQTPSHQVTQMGQEVILRCVPISNHLYFYWYRQILGQKVEFLVSFYNNEISEKSEIFDDQFSVERPDGSNFTLKIRSTKLEDSAMYFCASNPGYPNQPQHFGDGTRLSIL.

The chain is built from TRBV5-1 and TRBJ2-3; 13 bases are a match to TRBD2. The CDR3 has 16 amino acids. The germline V gene has CDR1 SGHRS and CDR2 YFSETQ. With V trimmed by 0 bases and J by 4 bases, 2 bases remained unmatched. In DNA form, the CDR3 reads TGCGCCAGCAGCTTGGCGACTAGCGGGAGGCCAGATACGCAGTATTTT. Translated, it gives CASSLATSGRPDTQYF.